This TCR beta chain was retrieved from a study of regulatory T cells in long-lasting Graves disease. Overall study context: Newly diagnosed Graves' patients had under 3 months of antithyroid drugs. The study's findings and limits: Peripheral blood, not thyroid tissue, was the sole material studied. TRBV28 was favored in persistent disease, as were TRBJ1-2 and TRBJ2-5.

In regard to this clonotype: Antigen: not known.

Documented time point: newly diagnosed GD, antithyroid drugs for less than 3 months. Construction of the TCR library relied on RNA isolated from PBMCs. Construction of the TCR beta libraries employed iRepertoire HTBI primers in conjunction with Arm-PCR of CDR3 regions. TCRdb redid the calling of the multiplex PCR reads with MiXCR, one entry per CDR3 protein. The table includes roughly 560,000 distinct CDR3 sequences, roughly a sixth detected once. There are 15 residues in the CDR3. The germline V and J ends were trimmed by 2 bases and 7 bases, with 17 bases remaining between them. Germline assignment: CDR1 ENHRY and CDR2 SYGVKD. A further study also used this sample, focusing on T cells in Graves' hyperthyroidism and ophthalmopathy. That work adds: Diagnoses rested on clinical symptoms, serum thyroxine and TRAb, thyroid ultrasound and orbital computed tomography.

The rearrangement links TRBV10-3 to TRBJ1-2, with no clear D. This TCR was recovered from a woman aged 40-65 years with Graves disease. Sequencing used peripheral blood mononuclear cells (PBMCs), obtained at new diagnosis, from a patient treated with antithyroid drugs. The CDR3 spells CAISEDGMAASGYTF. The DNA of the CDR3 is TGTGCCATCAGTGAGGATGGGATGGCTGCCTCTGGCTACACCTTC.